This is a list of T cell receptor beta chains from one sample in a study of T cell responses to AZD1222 COVID-19 vaccine. The method was immunoSEQ multiplex PCR; TCRdb's version includes in-frame clones alone and lacks a portion of them. Among about 130,000 clones listed, 70% to 90% were seen once. Here the sequenced sample was peripheral blood, taken on day 0 of AZD1222 vaccination. The receptor set was obtained from an adult in good health. CDR3s include the opening cysteine and the closing phenylalanine or tryptophan. The D gene is left open where the match is weak. Rows may omit the clone size; those that give it use once, few, many or a size class.

D	size	V	J	DNA	CDR3
-	-	TRBV6-5	TRBJ1-1	TGTGCCAGCAGTCGGGACGGGCGTCCTACTGAAGCTTTCTTT	CASSRDGRPTEAFF
-	-	TRBV11-2	TRBJ2-2	TGTGCCAGCAGCTTAGGGGGTGTGCGGGTCGGCGGGGAGCTGTTTTTT	CASSLGGVRVGGELFF
TRBD1	-	TRBV4-2	TRBJ1-5	TGTGCCAGCAGCCAAGATTTGGGACAGGGCTTAAATCAGCCCCAGCATTTT	CASSQDLGQGLNQPQHF
-	-	TRBV4-3	TRBJ1-2	TGCGCCAGCAGCCTTTTAGGGGGAGGAGGCTACACCTTC	CASSLLGGGGYTF
-	-	TRBV6-1	TRBJ1-4	TGTGCCAGCAGTGACGATGCAACTAATGAAAAACTGTTTTTT	CASSDDATNEKLFF
TRBD2	-	TRBV14	TRBJ2-7	TGTGCCAGCAGCCGGTACGGGACTAGCGGGAGGCCGGACTACGAGCAGTACTTC	CASSRYGTSGRPDYEQYF
TRBD1	-	TRBV28	TRBJ1-2	TGTGCCAGCAGGGCACCGGGACAGATCCTCTATGGCTACACCTTC	CASRAPGQILYGYTF
TRBD2	-	TRBV5-1	TRBJ2-3	TGCGCCAGCAGCCCGGGGACCGGGGGGTCAGATACGCAGTATTTT	CASSPGTGGSDTQYF
TRBD1	-	TRBV30	TRBJ2-7	TGTGCCTGGACCGACAGGGGGAGCTCCTACGAGCAGTACTTC	CAWTDRGSSYEQYF
-	-	TRBV11-3	TRBJ2-1	TGTGCCAGCAGCCCCCTCCGGGGGAGCTCCTACAATGAGCAGTTCTTC	CASSPLRGSSYNEQFF
TRBD1	-	TRBV5-5	TRBJ2-2	TGTGCCAGCAGCTTGGGGGACAGGGTGGCCGGGGAGCTGTTTTTT	CASSLGDRVAGELFF
-	-	TRBV27	TRBJ2-6	TGTGCCAGCAGTGATGCCCGCGGGGTCGGGGCCAACGTCCTGACTTTC	CASSDARGVGANVLTF
-	-	TRBV7-8	TRBJ1-4	TGTGCCAGCAGCCGGGGGTATAATGAAAAACTGTTTTTT	CASSRGYNEKLFF
-	-	TRBV5-1	TRBJ1-2	TGCGCCAGCAGAAAATCAGAGGATGGCTACACCTTC	CASRKSEDGYTF
TRBD1	-	TRBV3-1/TRBV3-2	TRBJ1-2	TGTGCCAGCAGCTCTCCGGGACAGCCACTTTCTAACTATGGCTACACCTTC	CASSSPGQPLSNYGYTF
-	-	TRBV27	TRBJ1-2	TGTGCCAGTACAGGCGACATAAACTATGGCTACACCTTC	CASTGDINYGYTF
-	-	TRBV7-9	TRBJ2-5	TGTGCCAGCAGCTTAGATGGCGGGGCCCAAGAGACCCAGTACTTC	CASSLDGGAQETQYF
-	-	TRBV5-1	TRBJ1-1	TGCGCCAGCAGCGAACAGAACACTGAAGCTTTCTTT	CASSEQNTEAFF
TRBD1	-	TRBV4-2	TRBJ1-2	TGTGCCAGCAGCCAAGCGGCGGGACAGGGGAACTATGGCTACACCTTC	CASSQAAGQGNYGYTF
-	once	TRBV5-1	TRBJ1-1	TGCGCCAGCAGCTTGGGTCCACAATGGAACACTGAAGCTTTCTTT	CASSLGPQWNTEAFF
-	-	TRBV2	TRBJ1-1	TGTGCCAGCACTCCCCCCGGTCCAGTTATGAACACTGAAGCTTTCTTT	CASTPPGPVMNTEAFF
TRBD2	-	TRBV5-5	TRBJ2-1	TGTGCCAGCAGCTTGAGTAGCGGCGGGAGCGATGAGCAGTTCTTC	CASSLSSGGSDEQFF
-	-	TRBV19	TRBJ1-4	TGTGCCAGTAGTATAGATCTGGCGCGGGCGCCCCACGCTTCCAATGAAAAACTGTTTTTT	CASSIDLARAPHASNEKLFF
TRBD1	-	TRBV28	TRBJ1-2	TGTGCCAGCAAAGAAACAGGGGGCCTTGGCTACACCTTC	CASKETGGLGYTF
-	-	TRBV6-6	TRBJ2-3	TGTGCCAGCAGCGTAACAGATACGCAGTATTTT	CASSVTDTQYF
-	once	TRBV6-5	TRBJ1-3	TGTGCCAGCAGTTCCCGAACCTACTCTGGAAACACCATATATTTT	CASSSRTYSGNTIYF
-	-	TRBV7-3	TRBJ1-1	TGTGCCAGCAGCTTACTTGCCGGCGGCACTGAAGCTTTCTTT	CASSLLAGGTEAFF
-	-	TRBV28	TRBJ1-1	TGTGCCAGCAGTTTACCGGCAGGGCAGTACACTGAAGCTTTCTTT	CASSLPAGQYTEAFF
TRBD1	-	TRBV2	TRBJ1-1	TGTGCCAGCAGTGATCTCAGGGGGCGCACTGAAGCTTTCTTT	CASSDLRGRTEAFF
TRBD1	-	TRBV29-1	TRBJ1-5	TGCAGCGTTGCCCTGGGACAGGGCAGCAATCAGCCCCAGCATTTT	CSVALGQGSNQPQHF
TRBD1	-	TRBV14	TRBJ1-3	TGTGCCAGCAGCCAAGAAGCTTGGACAGGTCCTGGAAACACCATATATTTT	CASSQEAWTGPGNTIYF
TRBD1	-	TRBV5-1	TRBJ1-2	TGCGCCAGCAGCTTACAGGGGGAGTATGGCTACACCTTC	CASSLQGEYGYTF
TRBD2	-	TRBV28	TRBJ2-5	TGTGCCAGCAGCACCGATAGCGGGATCAGGGAGACCCAGTACTTC	CASSTDSGIRETQYF
-	few	TRBV7-8	TRBJ1-5	TGTGCCAGCAGCTTAGTTGGCTGGTCGTGTAGCAATCAGCCCCAGCATTTT	CASSLVGWSCSNQPQHF
-	once	TRBV27	TRBJ1-1	TGTGCCAGCAGTTTATCGGCCAGCATCTCGAACACTGAAGCTTTCTTT	CASSLSASISNTEAFF
-	-	TRBV11-2	TRBJ2-2	TGTGCCAGCTCCTTCGGCGGGGGCGGCGGGGAGCTGTTTTTT	CASSFGGGGGELFF
-	-	TRBV28	TRBJ1-2	TGTGCCAGCAGCGTCGGCAGGGACTATGGCTACACCTTC	CASSVGRDYGYTF
-	-	TRBV6-2/TRBV6-3	TRBJ1-2	TGTGCCAGCAGTTACCCCCTTGCCTCCTATGGCTACACCTTC	CASSYPLASYGYTF
TRBD1	-	TRBV7-3	TRBJ1-1	TGTGCCAGCAGCTTAAGCCCCAGGGGGGCGAACACTGAAGCTTTCTTT	CASSLSPRGANTEAFF
TRBD2	-	TRBV10-3	TRBJ2-3	TGTGCCATCAGCGATTCTAGCGGGGGGGATACGCAGTATTTT	CAISDSSGGDTQYF
-	-	TRBV19	TRBJ2-1	TGTGCCAGTAGTGCGGACTCCTACAATGAGCAGTTCTTC	CASSADSYNEQFF
-	-	TRBV7-9	TRBJ2-7	TGTGCCAGCAGCTTACTCTCGGCCGGCCCTACGGTCGAGCAGTACTTC	CASSLLSAGPTVEQYF
-	-	TRBV7-6	TRBJ2-2	TGTGCCAGCAGCCAGTCGAACACCGGGGAGCTGTTTTTT	CASSQSNTGELFF
TRBD1	-	TRBV7-9	TRBJ1-2	TGTGCCAGCAGCTCCTCTCGGACAGGGGGAATCGACGGCTACACCTTC	CASSSSRTGGIDGYTF
-	-	TRBV28	TRBJ1-1	TGTGCCAGCAGTTTAATTTCGTCCAGGGAAACCTTTATGAACACTGAAGCTTTCTTT	CASSLISSRETFMNTEAFF
TRBD2	-	TRBV10-3	TRBJ2-7	TGTGCCATCAGTGAAGGAAGCGGGAGAGGGTCCTACGAGCAGTACTTC	CAISEGSGRGSYEQYF
-	-	TRBV28	TRBJ2-6	TGTGCCAGCAGCCGAGTCCGGGCTGGGGCCAACGTCCTGACTTTC	CASSRVRAGANVLTF
TRBD1	-	TRBV5-1	TRBJ1-6	TGCGCCAGCAGCTTGGAACAGGGGTATACTTCACCCCTCCACTTT	CASSLEQGYTSPLHF
TRBD1	few	TRBV5-8	TRBJ1-6	TGTGCCAGCAGCTTGGACAGGGGTAATTCACCCCTCCACTTT	CASSLDRGNSPLHF
-	-	TRBV6-5	TRBJ1-2	TGTGCCAGCAATCGACAGGAGTGGGGCTACACCTTC	CASNRQEWGYTF